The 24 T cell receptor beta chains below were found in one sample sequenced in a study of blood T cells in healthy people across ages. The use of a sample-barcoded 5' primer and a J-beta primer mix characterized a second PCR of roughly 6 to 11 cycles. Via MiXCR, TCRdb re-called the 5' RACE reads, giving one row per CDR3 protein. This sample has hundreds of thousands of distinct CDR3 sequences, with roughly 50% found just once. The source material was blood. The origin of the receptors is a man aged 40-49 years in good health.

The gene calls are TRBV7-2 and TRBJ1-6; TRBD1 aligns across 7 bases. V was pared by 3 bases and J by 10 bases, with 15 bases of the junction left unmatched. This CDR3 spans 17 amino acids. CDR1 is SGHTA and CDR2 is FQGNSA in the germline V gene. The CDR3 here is CASSFGFVGTVRSPLHF. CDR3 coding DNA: TGTGCCAGCAGCTTTGGTTTCGTTGGGACAGTCAGATCACCCCTCCACTTT.

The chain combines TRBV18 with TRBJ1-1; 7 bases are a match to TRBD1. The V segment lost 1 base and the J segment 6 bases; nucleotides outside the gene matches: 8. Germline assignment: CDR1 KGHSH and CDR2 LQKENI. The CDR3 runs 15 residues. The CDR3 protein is CASSPRGTAGPEAFF. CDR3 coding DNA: TGTGCCAGCTCACCACGAGGGACAGCTGGACCTGAAGCTTTCTTT.

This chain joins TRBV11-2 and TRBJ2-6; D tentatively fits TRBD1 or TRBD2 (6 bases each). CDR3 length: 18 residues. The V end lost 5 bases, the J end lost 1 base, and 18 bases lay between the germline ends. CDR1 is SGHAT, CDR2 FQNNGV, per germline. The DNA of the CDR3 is TGTGCCAGCAGCCCTCAGGGGACTCTACTGTCTGGGGCCAACGTCCTGACTTTC. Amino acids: CASSPQGTLLSGANVLTF.

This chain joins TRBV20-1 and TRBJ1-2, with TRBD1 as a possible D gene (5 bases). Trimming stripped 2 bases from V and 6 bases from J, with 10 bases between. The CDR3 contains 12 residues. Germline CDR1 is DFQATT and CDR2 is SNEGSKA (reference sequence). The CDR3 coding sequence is TGCAGTGCTAGAACCAGGGAGAATGGCTACACCTTC. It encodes CSARTRENGYTF.

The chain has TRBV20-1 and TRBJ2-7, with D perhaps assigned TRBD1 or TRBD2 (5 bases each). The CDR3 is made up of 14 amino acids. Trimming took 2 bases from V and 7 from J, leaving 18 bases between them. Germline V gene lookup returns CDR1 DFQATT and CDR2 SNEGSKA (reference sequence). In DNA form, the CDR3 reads TGCAGTGCTAGAAGGGACGAGGGAATCCGGGAGCAGTACTTC. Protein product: CSARRDEGIREQYF.

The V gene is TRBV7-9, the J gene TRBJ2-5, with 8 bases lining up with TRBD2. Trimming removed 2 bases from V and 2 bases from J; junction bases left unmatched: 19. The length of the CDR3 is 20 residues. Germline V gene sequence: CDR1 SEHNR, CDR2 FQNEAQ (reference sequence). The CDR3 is CASSLRGAGASHRPQETQYF. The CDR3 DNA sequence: TGTGCCAGCAGCTTAAGGGGAGCGGGAGCCTCCCACCGCCCTCAAGAGACCCAGTACTTC.

The DNA of the CDR3 is TGCAGTGCTATGAGGCAGGGGGTTCCGGGTTCCTATAATTCACCCCTCCACTTT. As protein: CSAMRQGVPGSYNSPLHF. The chain uses TRBV20-1 and TRBJ1-6; 7 nucleotides match TRBD1. The CDR3 totals 18 residues. J was trimmed by 1 base and V by 4 bases; bases with no gene match: 13. Germline V gene lookup returns CDR1 DFQATT and CDR2 SNEGSKA (reference sequence).

The CDR3 DNA reads as TGCAGCGTTGAGGGCCTGGGACAAGCTAACTATGGCTACACCTTC. Translation: CSVEGLGQANYGYTF. The chain employs TRBV29-1 and TRBJ1-2; TRBD1 might be the D (6 bases). Germline V gene lookup returns CDR1 SQVTM and CDR2 ANQGSEA. The V end was cut by 3 bases, the J end by 0 bases, with 14 bases between. CDR3 size: 15 residues.

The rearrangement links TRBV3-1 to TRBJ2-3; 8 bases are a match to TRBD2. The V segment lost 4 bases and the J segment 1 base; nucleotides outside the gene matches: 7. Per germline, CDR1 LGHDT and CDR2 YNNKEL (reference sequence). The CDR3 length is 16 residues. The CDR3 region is CASSRGRGGRTDTQYF. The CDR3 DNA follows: TGTGCCAGCAGCCGGGGCCGGGGGGGTCGCACAGATACGCAGTATTTT.

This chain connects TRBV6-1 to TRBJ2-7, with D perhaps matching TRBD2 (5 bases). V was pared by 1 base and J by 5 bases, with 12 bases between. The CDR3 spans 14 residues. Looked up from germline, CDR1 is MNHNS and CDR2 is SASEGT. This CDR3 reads CASSEVEGTHEQYF. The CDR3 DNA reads TGTGCCAGCAGTGAAGTAGAGGGAACTCACGAGCAGTACTTC.

The CDR3: CASSSSGFSGANVLTF. CDR3 DNA sequence: TGTGCCAGCAGTTCCTCAGGGTTCTCTGGGGCCAACGTCCTGACTTTC. This chain uses TRBV12-3 or TRBV12-4 with TRBJ2-6; D might be TRBD1 (5 bases). Trimming pared 4 bases from V and 0 bases from J, leaving 10 bases between. The CDR3 totals 16 residues.

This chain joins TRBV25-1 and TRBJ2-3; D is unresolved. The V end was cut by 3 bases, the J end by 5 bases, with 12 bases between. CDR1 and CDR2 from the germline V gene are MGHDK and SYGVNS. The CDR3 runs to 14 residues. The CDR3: CASSESARQDTQYF. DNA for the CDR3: TGTGCCAGCAGTGAGTCCGCCAGACAAGATACGCAGTATTTT.

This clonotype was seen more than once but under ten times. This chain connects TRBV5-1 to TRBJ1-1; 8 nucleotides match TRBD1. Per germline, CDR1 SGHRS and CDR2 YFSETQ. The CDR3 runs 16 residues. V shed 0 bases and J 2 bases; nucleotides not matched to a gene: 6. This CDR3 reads CASSLGQGQGNTEAFF. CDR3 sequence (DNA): TGCGCCAGCAGCTTGGGTCAAGGACAGGGAAACACTGAAGCTTTCTTT.

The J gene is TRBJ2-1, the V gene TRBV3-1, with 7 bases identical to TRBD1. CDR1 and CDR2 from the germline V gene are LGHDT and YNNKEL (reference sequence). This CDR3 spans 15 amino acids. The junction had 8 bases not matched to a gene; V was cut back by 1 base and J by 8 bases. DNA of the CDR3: TGTGCCAGCAGCCAAGGAAAGGACAGGTCCTATGAGCAGTTCTTC. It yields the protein CASSQGKDRSYEQFF.

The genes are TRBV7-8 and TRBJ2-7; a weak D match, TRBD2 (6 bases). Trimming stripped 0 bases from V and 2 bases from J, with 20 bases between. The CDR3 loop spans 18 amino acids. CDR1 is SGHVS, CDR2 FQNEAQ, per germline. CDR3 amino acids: CASSLAVVGGGNTYEQYF. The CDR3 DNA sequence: TGTGCCAGCAGCTTAGCGGTCGTGGGGGGAGGAAACACCTACGAGCAGTACTTC.

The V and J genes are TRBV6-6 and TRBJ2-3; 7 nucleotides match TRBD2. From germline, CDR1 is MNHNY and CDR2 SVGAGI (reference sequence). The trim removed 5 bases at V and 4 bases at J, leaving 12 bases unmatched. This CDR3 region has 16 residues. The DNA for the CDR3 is TGTGCCAGCAGTCTACCCCGGGGAGGGCATCCAGATACGCAGTATTTT. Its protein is CASSLPRGGHPDTQYF.

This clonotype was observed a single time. DNA of the CDR3: TGTGCCAGCAGCTCTAGCCAGATCACCGGGACAGGCGTATCCTATGAGCAGTTCTTC. Translation gives CASSSSQITGTGVSYEQFF. The rearrangement joins TRBV7-9 to TRBJ2-1; 8 nucleotides agree with TRBD1. The germline gives CDR1 SEHNR, CDR2 FQNEAQ (reference sequence). There are 19 residues in the CDR3. J lost 8 bases, V lost 4 bases, and 22 bases had no gene match.

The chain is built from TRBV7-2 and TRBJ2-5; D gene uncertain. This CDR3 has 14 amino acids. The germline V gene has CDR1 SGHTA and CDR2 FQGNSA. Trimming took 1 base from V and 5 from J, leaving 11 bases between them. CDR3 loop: CASSLVSFGETQYF. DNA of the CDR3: TGTGCCAGCAGCTTAGTGTCGTTCGGGGAGACCCAGTACTTC.

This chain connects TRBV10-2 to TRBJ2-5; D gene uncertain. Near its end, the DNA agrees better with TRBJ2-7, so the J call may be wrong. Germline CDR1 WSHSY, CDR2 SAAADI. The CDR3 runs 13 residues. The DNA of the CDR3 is TGCGCCAGCAGTGAGGGTACCAACTGCGAGCAGTACTTC. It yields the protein CASSEGTNCEQYF.

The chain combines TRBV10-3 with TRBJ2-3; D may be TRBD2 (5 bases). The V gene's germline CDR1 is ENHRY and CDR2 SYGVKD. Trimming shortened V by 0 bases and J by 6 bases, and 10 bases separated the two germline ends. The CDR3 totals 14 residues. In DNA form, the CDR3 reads TGTGCCATCAGTGAGTCGGGGAGTCGGGATACGCAGTATTTT. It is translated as CAISESGSRDTQYF.

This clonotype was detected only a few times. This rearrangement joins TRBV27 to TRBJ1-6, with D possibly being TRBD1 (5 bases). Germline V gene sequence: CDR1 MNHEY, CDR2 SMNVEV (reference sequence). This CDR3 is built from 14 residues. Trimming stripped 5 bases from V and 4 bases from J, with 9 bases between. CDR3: CASSGATYNSPLHF. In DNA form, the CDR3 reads TGTGCCAGCAGTGGGGCAACTTATAATTCACCCCTCCACTTT.

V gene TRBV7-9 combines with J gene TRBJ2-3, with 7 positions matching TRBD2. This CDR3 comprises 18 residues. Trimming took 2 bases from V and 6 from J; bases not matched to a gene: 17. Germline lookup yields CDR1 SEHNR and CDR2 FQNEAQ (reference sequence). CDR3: CASSLQLPAGVSPDTQYF. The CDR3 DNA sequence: TGTGCCAGCAGCTTACAACTTCCTGCGGGGGTAAGCCCGGATACGCAGTATTTT.

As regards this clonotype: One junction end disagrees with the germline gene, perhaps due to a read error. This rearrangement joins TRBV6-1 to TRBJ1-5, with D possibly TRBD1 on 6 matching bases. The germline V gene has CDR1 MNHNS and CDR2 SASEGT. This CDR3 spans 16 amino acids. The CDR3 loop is CAGSVGEGVGNQPQHF. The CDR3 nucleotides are TGTGCCGGCAGTGTGGGGGAGGGGGTTGGTAATCAGCCCCAGCATTTT.

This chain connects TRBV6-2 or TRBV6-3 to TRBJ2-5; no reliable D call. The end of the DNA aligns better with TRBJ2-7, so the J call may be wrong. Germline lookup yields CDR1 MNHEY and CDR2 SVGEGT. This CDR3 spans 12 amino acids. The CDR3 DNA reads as TGTGCCAGCAGTTACTCGAAAGTCGAGCAGTACTTC. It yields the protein CASSYSKVEQYF.